The entry below gives a single TCR beta chain sequence along with its context. Its antigen remains unknown. After removal of 0 bases from V and 3 bases from J, the junction contained 7 bases not matched to a gene. In germline, CDR1 is LNHNV, CDR2 YYDKDF (reference sequence). CDR3 length: 17 residues. This record belongs to a study of identical twins. Study-level results: A lower insertion count was a feature of abundant cord blood beta clonotypes, with no such feature in memory repertoires.

TCRdb ran MiXCR on the 5' RACE reads and lists one entry per CDR3 protein. This repertoire shows about 570,000 distinct CDR3 sequences, 9% to 10% found once; its top ten account for roughly 3%. These same data were also listed under a study on yellow fever vaccine responses in identical twins.

The sample comprised PBMCs. The rearrangement links TRBV15 to TRBJ2-3; TRBD2 aligns across 9 bases. This sequence was found in a woman younger than 35 in good health. The CDR3 region has the DNA TGTGCCACCAGCAGAGAGGCGGGGGGGCCTAAGACAGATACGCAGTATTTT. This codes for CATSREAGGPKTDTQYF.